The following is a TCR beta chain sequence with its context. Its antigen is unknown. The authors reverse transcribed all of the isolated RNA, so sequencing captured expressed TCRB transcripts. Libraries were prepared by immunoSEQ multiplex PCR; TCRdb keeps only in-frame clonotypes and omits some of them. Of 860,000 or so clones listed, about 17% were seen once; the top ten hold about 0.02%. This specimen belongs to a study of beta chain features in type 1 diabetes. Study-level findings and limits: When VDJ junctions were examined, type 1 diabetes patients showed fewer insertions and more deletions.

Via the markers CD45RO/CCR7/CD25/CD127/CD95/CD27, stem cell-like memory, regulatory, central memory and naive CD4+ cells were sorted. Germline CDR1 WSHSY, CDR2 SAAADI. This CDR3 is built from 14 residues. Losses at the gene ends were 11 bases for V and 1 base for J; bases not matched to a gene: 3. Sequencing used naive CD4+ T cells from blood. The gene calls are TRBV10-2 and TRBJ2-2; 11 bases fit TRBD2. The origin of this receptor is a woman aged 18-35 years in good health. The CDR3 nucleotides read TGCGCCTCGGGACTAGCGGAGAACACCGGGGAGCTGTTTTTT. It encodes CASGLAENTGELFF.